Presented here are 22 T cell receptor beta chains from one specimen sequenced in a study of T cell responses to AZD1222 COVID-19 vaccine. Produced via immunoSEQ multiplex PCR; TCRdb's table is partial and in-frame only. The sample carries 200,000 or so clones, 75% to 90% recorded once. The sample consisted of peripheral blood, taken on day 0 of MenACWY control vaccination. These receptors came from an adult in good health.

In its sample, this clone was seen once. This chain links TRBV20-1 with TRBJ2-7; D not resolved. The V and J ends lost 3 bases and 5 bases respectively, with 8 bases between them. The CDR3 runs to 11 residues. The germline CDR1 and CDR2 sequences are DFQATT and SNEGSKA (reference sequence). The CDR3 sequence is CSARPRDEQYF. CDR3 sequence (DNA): TGCAGTGCTAGGCCTAGGGACGAGCAGTACTTC.

J is TRBJ2-3 and V is TRBV14; D remains unclear. V gave up 0 bases and J gave up 1 base, with 5 bases separating them. This CDR3 spans 14 amino acids. CDR1 SGHDN and CDR2 FVKESK come from the germline V gene. The CDR3 spells CASSQDPGTDTQYF. The CDR3 DNA is TGTGCCAGCAGCCAAGACCCCGGCACAGATACGCAGTATTTT.

This clone was observed a single time. J is TRBJ1-5 and V is TRBV5-3, with TRBD1 as a possible D gene (5 bases). TRBV5-3 is annotated as an ORF whose role is uncertain. This CDR3 is built from 16 residues. With 4 bases removed from V and 0 bases from J, the gap between germline ends came to 14 bases. The DNA for the CDR3 is TGTGCCAGAAGCACCGGACATTCTCCTAGCAATCAGCCCCAGCATTTT. This gives the protein CARSTGHSPSNQPQHF.

The chain has TRBV28 and TRBJ1-5; TRBD1 is a possible D gene (6 bases). Germline V CDR1 and CDR2: MDHEN, SYDVKM. Between the trimmed V and J ends, which lost 5 bases and 3 bases, there was a span of 17 bases. CDR3 length: 16 residues. The CDR3 is CASSPYTGNYNQPQHF. CDR3 sequence (DNA): TGTGCCAGCAGTCCATACACAGGGAACTACAATCAGCCCCAGCATTTT. Drawing the rest from reference TRBV28 and TRBJ1-5, the complete variable domain is DVKVTQSSRYLVKRTGEKVFLECVQDMDHENMFWYRQDPGLGLRLIYFSYDVKMKEKGDIPEGYSVSREKKERFSLILESASTNQTSMYLCASSPYTGNYNQPQHFGDGTRLSIL.

This chain connects TRBV2 to TRBJ2-5; TRBD2 matches at 13 bases. Germline values: CDR1 SNHLY, CDR2 FYNNEI. V lost 8 bases, J lost 5 bases, and 11 bases stayed unmatched. The CDR3 runs 16 residues. The CDR3 region is CASVGTSGTFGETQYF. The CDR3 DNA sequence: TGTGCCAGCGTCGGGACTAGCGGGACATTCGGGGAGACCCAGTACTTC.

Only one count was recorded for this clone. V and J are TRBV7-8 and TRBJ2-7; TRBD1 or TRBD2 may be the D gene (6 bases each). The CDR3 spans 15 residues. Trimming left V 5 bases short and J 3 bases short, with 17 bases between. Germline-derived CDR1 and CDR2 are SGHVS and FQNEAQ. CDR3 region: CASSPPRGPFYEQYF. CDR3 bases: TGTGCCAGCAGCCCGCCCCGGGGGCCCTTCTACGAGCAGTACTTC. Full variable domain (rest looked up from reference TRBV7-8 and TRBJ2-7): GAGVSQSPRYKVAKRGQDVALRCDPISGHVSLFWYQQALGQGPEFLTYFQNEAQLDKSGLPSDRFFAERPEGSVSTLKIQRTQQEDSAVYLCASSPPRGPFYEQYFGPGTRLTVT.

V usage is TRBV5-1 and J usage is TRBJ2-7, with 10 nucleotides matching TRBD2. J was trimmed by 1 base and V by 4 bases; bases with no gene match: 2. The CDR3 extends over 14 amino acids. CDR1 is SGHRS, CDR2 YFSETQ, per germline. Written as DNA, the CDR3 is TGCGCCAGCAGCCGACTAGCGGGTTCCTACGAGCAGTACTTC. Amino acid sequence: CASSRLAGSYEQYF.

The chain recombines TRBV10-3 with TRBJ2-5; 11 bases align to TRBD2. This CDR3 has 16 amino acids. Germline-derived CDR1 and CDR2 are ENHRY and SYGVKD. V lost 4 bases, J lost 7 bases, and 11 bases stayed unmatched. CDR3 region: CAISAPGLAGEGTQYF. DNA for the CDR3: TGTGCCATCAGTGCCCCTGGACTAGCGGGCGAGGGGACCCAGTACTTC.

The V and J genes are TRBV7-6 and TRBJ2-2; unclear D gene. V was pared by 3 bases and J by 2 bases, with 4 bases between. Germline loops: CDR1 SGHVS, CDR2 FNYEAQ. The CDR3 extends over 13 amino acids. CDR3 nucleotide sequence: TGTGCCAGCAGCTTTAGTAACACCGGGGAGCTGTTTTTT. Residues: CASSFSNTGELFF.

This clone occurred once. The chain couples TRBV2 to TRBJ1-6, with TRBD1 matching 8 bases. The germline V gene has CDR1 SNHLY and CDR2 FYNNEI. J was trimmed by 9 bases and V by 7 bases; bases with no gene match: 8. CDR3 length: 14 residues. CDR3 sequence: CASKPTGVGSPLHF. The CDR3 nucleotides are TGTGCCAGCAAGCCGACAGGGGTGGGTTCACCCCTCCACTTT.

This rearrangement joins TRBV7-3 to TRBJ2-7, with D possibly TRBD1 on 6 matching bases. CDR1 is SGHTA and CDR2 is FQGTGA in the germline V gene. The CDR3 length is 13 residues. V shed 4 bases and J shed 5 bases, with 12 bases lying between them. The CDR3 DNA reads TGTGCCAGCAGCTCTGGGACACTGGACGAGCAGTACTTC. Protein product: CASSSGTLDEQYF.

This sequence joins TRBV5-1 and TRBJ1-3, with D uncertain. This CDR3 region has 16 residues. CDR1 and CDR2 (germline): SGHRS, YFSETQ. Trimming cost V 0 bases and J 0 bases, with 10 bases left between them. The CDR3: CASSLGVGISGNTIYF. In nucleotides, the CDR3 is TGCGCCAGCAGCTTGGGAGTTGGAATCTCTGGAAACACCATATATTTT. The full variable domain, its missing parts supplied by reference TRBV5-1 and TRBJ1-3, is KAGVTQTPRYLIKTRGQQVTLSCSPISGHRSVSWYQQTPGQGLQFLFEYFSETQRNKGNFPGRFSGRQFSNSRSEMNVSTLELGDSALYLCASSLGVGISGNTIYFGEGSWLTVV.

V is TRBV6-2 or TRBV6-3 and J is TRBJ1-1; perhaps TRBD1 as D (6 bases). Germline V CDR1 and CDR2: MNHEY, SVGEGT. The CDR3 contains 14 residues. The ends were cut back, 2 bases at V and 4 bases at J, with 11 bases in the middle. The CDR3 nucleotides read TGTGCCAGCAGTTACGGAACAGGGTTCACTGAAGCTTTCTTT. Protein product: CASSYGTGFTEAFF.

J is TRBJ1-2 and V is TRBV9; 7 bases fit TRBD1. Germline CDR1 SGDLS, CDR2 YYNGEE. The CDR3 has 13 residues. The V segment lost 2 bases and the J segment 3 bases; nucleotides outside the gene matches: 1. The CDR3 reads CASSVGTDYGYTF. The CDR3 DNA follows: TGTGCCAGCAGCGTCGGGACAGACTATGGCTACACCTTC.

V usage is TRBV5-1 and J usage is TRBJ2-5, with D perhaps TRBD2 (6 bases). The CDR3 loop spans 13 amino acids. Germline lookup yields CDR1 SGHRS and CDR2 YFSETQ. V dropped 5 bases and J dropped 2 bases, with 10 bases sitting between them. The CDR3 reads CASRPGLQETQYF. CDR3 DNA: TGCGCCAGCAGACCGGGACTTCAAGAGACCCAGTACTTC.

V and J are TRBV4-3 and TRBJ2-1, with TRBD2 matching over 7 bases. Germline lookup yields CDR1 LGHNA and CDR2 YSLEER. V lost 3 bases, J lost 0 bases, and 8 bases stayed unmatched. The CDR3 has 17 amino acids. CDR3 amino acids: CASSHVLGGGSYNEQFF. DNA of the CDR3: TGCGCCAGCAGCCATGTACTAGGCGGGGGCTCCTACAATGAGCAGTTCTTC.

In its sample, this clone was seen a few times. The chain uses TRBV7-8 and TRBJ1-2; 11 positions match TRBD1. The CDR3 consists of 14 residues. CDR1 is SGHVS, CDR2 FQNEAQ, per germline. Trimming took 4 bases from V and 4 from J; bases not matched to a gene: 2. The CDR3 loop is CASSWGQGGYGYTF. In nucleotides, the CDR3 is TGTGCCAGCAGCTGGGGACAGGGGGGCTATGGCTACACCTTC.

This chain joins TRBV4-2 and TRBJ2-3, with D maybe TRBD2 (5 bases). V was trimmed by 4 bases and J by 1 base, leaving 12 bases between them. Looked up from germline, CDR1 is LGHNA and CDR2 is YNFKEQ. This CDR3 has 15 residues. CDR3 bases: TGTGCCAGCAGCCCGTGGCTAGCAGGCACAGATACGCAGTATTTT. Protein: CASSPWLAGTDTQYF.

The chain combines TRBV28 with TRBJ2-3; no reliable D call. Trimming pared 5 bases from V and 6 bases from J, leaving 12 bases between. Germline-derived CDR1 and CDR2 are MDHEN and SYDVKM. This CDR3 is 13 amino acids long. The chain's CDR3 is CASSRQGSDTQYF. The CDR3 nucleotides are TGTGCCAGCAGTAGACAAGGTTCGGATACGCAGTATTTT.

This clone turned up a few times. The J gene is TRBJ2-6, the V gene TRBV3-1 (or the pseudogene TRBV3-2); tentative D call: TRBD2 (5 bases). Germline V gives CDR1 LGHDT, CDR2 YNNKEL (reference sequence). Trimming stripped 4 bases from V and 0 bases from J, with 19 bases between. This CDR3 is built from 19 residues. The CDR3 sequence is CASSLTRGSGNSGANVLTF. The CDR3 DNA reads as TGTGCCAGCAGCCTTACCCGAGGGAGTGGTAACTCTGGGGCCAACGTCCTGACTTTC.

The gene calls are TRBV18 and TRBJ2-3; D call uncertain. V was cut by 3 bases and J by 2 bases, with 9 bases left in between. This CDR3 spans 14 amino acids. Germline V CDR1 and CDR2: KGHSH, LQKENI. CDR3 in DNA: TGTGCCAGCTCACCCCCGGGCAACACAGATACGCAGTATTTT. Amino acids: CASSPPGNTDTQYF.

This clone was observed a single time. The V and J genes are TRBV7-9 and TRBJ1-3, with no clear D. The germline V and J ends were trimmed by 1 base and 4 bases, with 11 bases remaining between them. CDR1 and CDR2 from the germline V gene are SEHNR and FQNEAQ (reference sequence). This CDR3 has 15 amino acids. DNA for the CDR3: TGTGCCAGCAGCTTAGTCCCGACCTCGGGAAACACCATATATTTT. This sequence encodes CASSLVPTSGNTIYF.